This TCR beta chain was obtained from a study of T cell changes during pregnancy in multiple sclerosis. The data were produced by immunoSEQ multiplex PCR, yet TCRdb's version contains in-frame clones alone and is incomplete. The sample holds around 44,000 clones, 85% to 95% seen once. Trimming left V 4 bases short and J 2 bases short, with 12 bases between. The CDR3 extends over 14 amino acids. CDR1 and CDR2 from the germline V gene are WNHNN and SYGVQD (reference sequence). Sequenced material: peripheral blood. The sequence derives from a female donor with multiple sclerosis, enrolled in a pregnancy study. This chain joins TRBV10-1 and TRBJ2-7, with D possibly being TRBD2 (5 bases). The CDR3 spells CASSAGTSPYEQYF. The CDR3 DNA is TGCGCCAGCAGTGCGGGAACGTCCCCCTACGAGCAGTACTTC.